This T cell receptor (beta chain) was captured in a study of shared clonotypes between healthy human individuals. Study-wide background: Three men and two women, aged 18 to 49, were donors.

Between the trimmed V and J ends, which lost 1 base and 6 bases, there was a span of 7 bases. The CDR3 covers 13 residues. Germline CDR1 and CDR2: SGHVS and FNYEAQ. In the study's own analysis: ImmunoSEQ output lacked quality scores and full-length reads, limiting matched filtering. The repertoire was sequenced with immunoSEQ multiplex PCR; TCRdb's copy has only in-frame clones and lacks some. The V and J calls and clone size were taken over from that table, and D and trimming were inferred from the DNA. The sample holds about 1.1 million clones, 60% to 80% seen once. Sequencing was carried out using memory CD4+ T cells from PBMCs. The subset here: CD45RA-negative fraction. This rearrangement joins TRBV7-6 to TRBJ1-5; D ambiguous. The sequence was obtained from a man aged 18 to 35 in good health. Some clones in this sample may be carry-over from other donors' samples. The DNA of the CDR3 is TGTGCCAGCAGCTTAGGGTCGGGTCAGCCCCAGCATTTT. Residues: CASSLGSGQPQHF. The full variable domain, with the rest looked up from reference TRBV7-6 and TRBJ1-5, is GAGVSQSPRYKVTKRGQDVALRCDPISGHVSLYWYRQALGQGPEFLTYFNYEAQQDKSGLPNDRFSAERPEGSISTLTIQRTEQRDSAMYRCASSLGSGQPQHFGDGTRLSIL.